The present T cell receptor beta chain was sequenced within a study of cytomegalovirus exposure and HLA in healthy donors. The CDR3 totals 18 residues. V dropped 0 bases and J dropped 5; count of bases not matched to a gene: 10. Germline V gene lookup returns CDR1 LNHNV and CDR2 YYDKDF (reference sequence). The study ran its PCR with 60 Vbeta and 13 Jbeta primers. TCRdb keeps only in-frame clones here, not all; method: immunoSEQ multiplex PCR. The profile shows around 180,000 clones, approximately 80% of them singletons. In its sample, this clone was seen once. The chain carries TRBV15 and TRBJ2-1; TRBD2 matches at 10 bases. The receptor comes from a man between 25 and 39 years old in good health and CMV-seropositive. Source material: PBMCs. CDR3 residues: CATSRDRSTSGIDNEQFF. The CDR3 DNA reads TGTGCCACCAGCAGAGATCGGTCAACTAGCGGGATAGACAATGAGCAGTTCTTC.